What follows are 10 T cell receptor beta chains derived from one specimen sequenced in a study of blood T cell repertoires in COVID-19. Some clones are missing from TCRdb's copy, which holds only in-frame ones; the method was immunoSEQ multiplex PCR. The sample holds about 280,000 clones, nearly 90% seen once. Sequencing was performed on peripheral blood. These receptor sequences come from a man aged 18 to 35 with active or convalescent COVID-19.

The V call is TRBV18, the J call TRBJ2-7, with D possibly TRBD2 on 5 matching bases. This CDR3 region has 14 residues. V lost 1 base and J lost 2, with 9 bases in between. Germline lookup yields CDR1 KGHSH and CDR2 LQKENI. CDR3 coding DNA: TGTGCCAGCTCACCACAAACAGCGGCCTACGAGCAGTACTTC. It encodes CASSPQTAAYEQYF. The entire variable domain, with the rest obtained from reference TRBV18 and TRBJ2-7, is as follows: NAGVMQNPRHLVRRRGQEARLRCSPMKGHSHVYWYRQLPEEGLKFMVYLQKENIIDESGMPKERFSAEFPKEGPSILRIQQVVRGDSAAYFCASSPQTAAYEQYFGPGTRLTVT.

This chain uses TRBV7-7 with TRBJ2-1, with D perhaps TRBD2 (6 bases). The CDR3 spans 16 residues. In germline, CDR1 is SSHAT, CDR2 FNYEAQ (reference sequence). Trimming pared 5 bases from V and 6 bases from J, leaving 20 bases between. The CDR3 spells CASSPLLGGKSNEQFF. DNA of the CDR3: TGTGCCAGCAGCCCCTTACTTGGAGGGAAATCCAATGAGCAGTTCTTC.

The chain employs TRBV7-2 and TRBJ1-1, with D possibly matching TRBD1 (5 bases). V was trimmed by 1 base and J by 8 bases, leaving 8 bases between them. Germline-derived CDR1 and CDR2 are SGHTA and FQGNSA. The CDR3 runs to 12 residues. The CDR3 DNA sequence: TGTGCCAGCAGCTTAGTCGGGGGAGAAGCTTTCTTT. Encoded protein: CASSLVGGEAFF.

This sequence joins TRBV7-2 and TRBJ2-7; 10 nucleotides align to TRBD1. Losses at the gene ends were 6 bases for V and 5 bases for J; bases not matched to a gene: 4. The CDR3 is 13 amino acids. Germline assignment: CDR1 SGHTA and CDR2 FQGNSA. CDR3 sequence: CASRRQGAHEQYF. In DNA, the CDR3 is TGTGCCAGCAGGCGACAGGGGGCCCACGAGCAGTACTTC.

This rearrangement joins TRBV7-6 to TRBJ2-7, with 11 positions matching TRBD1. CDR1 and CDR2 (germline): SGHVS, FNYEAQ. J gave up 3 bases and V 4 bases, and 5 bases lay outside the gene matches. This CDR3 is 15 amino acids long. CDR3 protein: CASSSAGTGGYEQYF. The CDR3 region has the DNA TGTGCCAGCAGCTCGGCCGGGACAGGGGGCTACGAGCAGTACTTC.

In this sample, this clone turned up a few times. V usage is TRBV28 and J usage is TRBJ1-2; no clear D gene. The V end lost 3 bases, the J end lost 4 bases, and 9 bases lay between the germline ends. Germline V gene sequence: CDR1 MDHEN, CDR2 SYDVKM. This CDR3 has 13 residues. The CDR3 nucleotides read TGTGCCAGCAGTTTGGCGGGAACCTATGGCTACACCTTC. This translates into CASSLAGTYGYTF.

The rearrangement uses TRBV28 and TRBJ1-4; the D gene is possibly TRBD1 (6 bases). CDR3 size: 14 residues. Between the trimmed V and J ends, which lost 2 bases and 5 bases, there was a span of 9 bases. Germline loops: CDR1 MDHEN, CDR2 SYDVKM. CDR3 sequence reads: CASSLGQTNEKLFF. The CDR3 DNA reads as TGTGCCAGCAGTTTAGGACAGACCAATGAAAAACTGTTTTTT.

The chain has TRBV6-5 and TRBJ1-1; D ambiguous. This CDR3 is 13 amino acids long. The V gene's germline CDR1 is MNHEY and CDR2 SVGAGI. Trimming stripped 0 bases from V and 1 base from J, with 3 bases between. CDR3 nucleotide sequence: TGTGCCAGCAGTTACTCTCAGAACACTGAAGCTTTCTTT. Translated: CASSYSQNTEAFF.

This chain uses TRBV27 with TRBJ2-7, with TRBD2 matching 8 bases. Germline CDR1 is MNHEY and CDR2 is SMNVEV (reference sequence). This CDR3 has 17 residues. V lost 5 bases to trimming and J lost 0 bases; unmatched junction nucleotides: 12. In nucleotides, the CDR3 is TGTGCCAGCAGTCGCGGGGGGACCCGACTTAGCTCCTACGAGCAGTACTTC. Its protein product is CASSRGGTRLSSYEQYF.

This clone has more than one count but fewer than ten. CDR3 loop: CASSRMSNEQFF. CDR3 bases: TGTGCCAGCAGCCGAATGAGCAATGAGCAGTTCTTC. The chain links TRBV11-3 to TRBJ2-1; D gene ambiguous. The germline CDR1 and CDR2 sequences are SGHNT and YENEEA. The V end was cut by 5 bases, the J end by 6 bases, with 8 bases between. The CDR3 has 12 residues.